This T cell receptor beta chain was obtained from a study of control samples from healthy donors and cancer patients. Trimming left V 2 bases short and J 3 bases short, with 10 bases between. Germline V gene data show CDR1 as MDHEN and CDR2 as SYDVKM. CDR3 length equals 14 residues. Libraries were prepared by immunoSEQ multiplex PCR; TCRdb keeps only in-frame clonotypes and omits some of them. This sample has approximately 170,000 clones, with about 94% found just once. Material: blood. The chain joins TRBV28 to TRBJ1-2; D is uncertain. This clonotype was obtained from a woman aged 30 to 39 in good health. The CDR3 is CASSLAGAYYGYTF. The CDR3 DNA reads TGTGCCAGCAGTTTAGCGGGCGCGTACTATGGCTACACCTTC.